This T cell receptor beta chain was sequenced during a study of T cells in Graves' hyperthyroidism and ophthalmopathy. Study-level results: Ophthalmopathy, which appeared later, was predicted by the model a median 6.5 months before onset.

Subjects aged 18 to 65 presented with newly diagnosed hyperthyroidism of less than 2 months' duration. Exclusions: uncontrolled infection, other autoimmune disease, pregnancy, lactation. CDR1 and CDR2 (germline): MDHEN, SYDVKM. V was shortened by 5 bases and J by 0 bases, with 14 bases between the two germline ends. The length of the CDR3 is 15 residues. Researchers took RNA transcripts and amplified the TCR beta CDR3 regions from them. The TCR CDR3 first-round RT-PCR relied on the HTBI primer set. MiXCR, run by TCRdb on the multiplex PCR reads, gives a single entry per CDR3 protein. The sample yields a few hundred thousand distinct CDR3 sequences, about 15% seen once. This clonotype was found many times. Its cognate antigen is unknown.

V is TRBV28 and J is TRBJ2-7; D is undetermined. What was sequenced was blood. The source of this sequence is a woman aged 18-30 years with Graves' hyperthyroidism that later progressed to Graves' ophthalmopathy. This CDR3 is CASSPYSDVSYEQYF. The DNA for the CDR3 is TGTGCCAGCAGTCCATACTCAGACGTCTCCTACGAGCAGTACTTC. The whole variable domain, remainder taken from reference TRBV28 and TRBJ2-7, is DVKVTQSSRYLVKRTGEKVFLECVQDMDHENMFWYRQDPGLGLRLIYFSYDVKMKEKGDIPEGYSVSREKKERFSLILESASTNQTSMYLCASSPYSDVSYEQYFGPGTRLTVT.